This T cell receptor (beta chain) was identified during a study of glioma-infiltrating T cells after dendritic cell vaccination. Regarding this clone: The antigen is undetermined.

Between the trimmed V and J ends, which lost 7 bases and 4 bases, there was a span of 16 bases. The CDR3 is 13 residues long. Germline CDR1 SQVTM, CDR2 ANQGSEA. Study results and limitations: Only a small number of patients had complete blood and tumor samples.

No glioblastoma patient carried an isocitrate dehydrogenase mutation. Using immunoSEQ multiplex PCR, the repertoire was profiled, and TCRdb retains in-frame clones only, with some absent. The data show 95,000 or so clones, approximately 81% seen once. The input for sequencing was blood, taken before dendritic cell vaccination. The chain couples TRBV29-1 to TRBJ1-1, with D tentatively TRBD1 (6 bases). The sequence came from a human donor with glioblastoma. CDR3 amino acids: CSAGPRGGTEAFF. The CDR3 bases are TGCAGCGCCGGCCCCAGGGGCGGCACTGAAGCTTTCTTT.